A single sample gave rise to the 32 T cell receptor beta chains below, sequenced in a study of blood T cells in healthy people across ages. Combining a sample-barcoded 5' primer with a J-beta primer mix, a second PCR ran for roughly 7 to 11 cycles. TCRdb reprocessed the 5' RACE reads with MiXCR, giving one entry per CDR3 protein. This sample has about 1.4 million distinct CDR3 sequences, with 59% found just once. Source material: blood. The receptors stem from a man aged 18 to 30 in good health.

A few counts support this clonotype. The chain uses TRBV29-1 and TRBJ2-7; D possibly matches TRBD1 or TRBD2 (5 bases each). Germline values: CDR1 SQVTM, CDR2 ANQGSEA. This CDR3 contains 14 residues. Trimming stripped 6 bases from V and 0 bases from J, with 15 bases between. The CDR3 DNA reads TGCAGCGTCCCCGGGACCGTCGACTCCTACGAGCAGTACTTC. Translated, it gives CSVPGTVDSYEQYF.

The V gene is TRBV20-1, the J gene TRBJ2-1, with TRBD2 matching over 11 bases. V shed 4 bases and J 10 bases; nucleotides not matched to a gene: 6. The germline gives CDR1 DFQATT, CDR2 SNEGSKA (reference sequence). This CDR3 comprises 13 residues. The CDR3 DNA is TGCAGTGCTATCCCGGGACTAGCGGCCGAGCAGTTCTTC. As protein: CSAIPGLAAEQFF.

The chain carries TRBV5-6 and TRBJ1-2; D is possibly TRBD1 (6 bases). The length of the CDR3 is 13 residues. CDR1 is SGHDT, CDR2 YYEEEE, per germline. V lost 4 bases to trimming and J lost 3 bases, with 10 bases between them. This chain's CDR3 is CASSVDSYYGYTF. The CDR3 coding sequence is TGTGCCAGCAGCGTGGACAGTTACTATGGCTACACCTTC.

The chain combines TRBV27 with TRBJ2-7, with 7 bases aligning to TRBD2. The germline V gene has CDR1 MNHEY and CDR2 SMNVEV (reference sequence). The CDR3 covers 15 residues. Trimming removed 7 bases from V and 6 bases from J; junction bases left unmatched: 15. CDR3 DNA sequence: TGTGCCAGCACCTCCCTGGGAGGGGCATCCGGCGAGCAGTACTTC. Its protein product is CASTSLGGASGEQYF.

V usage is TRBV15 and J usage is TRBJ2-1; possibly TRBD2 for D (5 bases). Trimming pared 5 bases from V and 5 bases from J, leaving 13 bases between. The germline V gene has CDR1 LNHNV and CDR2 YYDKDF (reference sequence). The CDR3 totals 14 residues. This chain's CDR3 is CATSRRVSDNEQFF. The CDR3 bases are TGTGCCACCAGCCGGCGGGTATCCGACAATGAGCAGTTCTTC.

This chain connects TRBV6-5 to TRBJ1-6; D possibly corresponds to TRBD1 (5 bases). V was pared by 7 bases and J by 6 bases, with 10 bases between. This CDR3 region has 13 residues. CDR1 is MNHEY, CDR2 SVGAGI, per germline. DNA of the CDR3: TGTGCCAGCACCCCGGGACCTAATTCACCCCTCCACTTT. Protein sequence: CASTPGPNSPLHF.

This chain connects TRBV7-9 to TRBJ1-1; D gene unclear. V shed 7 bases and J shed 4 bases, with 7 bases lying between them. In germline, CDR1 is SEHNR, CDR2 FQNEAQ (reference sequence). The CDR3 contains 11 residues. CDR3 residues: CASMISTEAFF. The CDR3 bases are TGTGCCAGCATGATCAGCACTGAAGCTTTCTTT. The complete variable domain, with remaining parts taken from reference TRBV7-9 and TRBJ1-1, reads DTGVSQNPRHKITKRGQNVTFRCDPISEHNRLYWYRQTLGQGPEFLTYFQNEAQLEKSRLLSDRFSAERPKGSFSTLEIQRTEQGDSAMYLCASMISTEAFFGQGTRLTVV.

The chain has TRBV12-5 and TRBJ2-5; 10 nucleotides match TRBD2. The CDR3 totals 15 residues. V shed 8 bases and J 1 base; nucleotides not matched to a gene: 7. Germline CDR1 is LGHNT and CDR2 is FRNRAP. CDR3 residues: CASMVAGGIQETQYF. CDR3 DNA: TGTGCTAGTATGGTAGCGGGGGGAATCCAAGAGACCCAGTACTTC.

The V call is TRBV14, the J call TRBJ2-7; a weak D match, TRBD1 (6 bases). Germline V gene lookup returns CDR1 SGHDN and CDR2 FVKESK. Trimming left V 7 bases short and J 3 bases short, with 13 bases between. This CDR3 region has 13 residues. This CDR3 reads CASTRTGIYEQYF. CDR3 nucleotides: TGTGCCAGCACCCGCACAGGGATCTACGAGCAGTACTTC.

The chain uses TRBV28 and TRBJ1-6; tentative D call: TRBD1 (6 bases). V was pared by 5 bases and J by 4 bases, with 15 bases between. This CDR3 is built from 16 residues. From germline, CDR1 is MDHEN and CDR2 SYDVKM. The CDR3 is CASSTTGGTYNSPLHF. The DNA for the CDR3 is TGTGCCAGCAGTACAACCGGGGGGACATATAATTCACCCCTCCACTTT.

This clonotype was counted a single time. The CDR3 coding sequence is TGCAGTGCGTCGAGAAGACTAGCGGGGGGCGTGGAGACCCAGTACTTC. Protein product: CSASRRLAGGVETQYF. This chain connects TRBV20-1 to TRBJ2-4; 13 bases fit TRBD2. The J call may be wrong; the DNA end is better matched by TRBJ2-5. Germline CDR1 DFQATT, CDR2 SNEGSKA (reference sequence). This CDR3 is 16 amino acids long.

The V and J genes are TRBV10-2 and TRBJ2-7; D is perhaps TRBD1 or TRBD2 (5 bases each). The CDR3 spans 13 residues. Germline CDR1 is WSHSY and CDR2 is SAAADI. Trimming left V 7 bases short and J 2 bases short, with 12 bases between. The CDR3 DNA follows: TGCGCCAGCACTCAGGGAGAGACCTACGAGCAGTACTTC. Protein sequence: CASTQGETYEQYF.

This clonotype was observed a handful of times. The rearrangement joins TRBV9 to TRBJ2-3, with D perhaps matching TRBD2 (5 bases). Per the germline V gene, CDR1 is SGDLS and CDR2 is YYNGEE. The CDR3 runs 14 residues. The ends were cut back, 1 base at V and 0 bases at J, with 6 bases in the middle. CDR3 nucleotide sequence: TGTGCCAGCAGCGTACTAGCTAGCACAGATACGCAGTATTTT. As protein: CASSVLASTDTQYF.

The V and J genes are TRBV10-3 and TRBJ2-5, with D tentatively TRBD1 (5 bases). V gave up 6 bases and J gave up 3 bases, with 11 bases separating them. The CDR3 has 13 amino acids. From germline, CDR1 is ENHRY and CDR2 SYGVKD. The CDR3 bases are TGTGCCATCAGGAGACAGCCTGAAGAGACCCAGTACTTC. Amino acid sequence: CAIRRQPEETQYF.

This clonotype occurred a few times. The chain employs TRBV29-1 and TRBJ2-7; TRBD1 agrees at 7 bases. The CDR3 loop spans 14 amino acids. Trimming cost V 7 bases and J 2 bases; bases outside gene matches: 11. Germline V CDR1 and CDR2: SQVTM, ANQGSEA. The CDR3 reads CSALRDSHAYEQYF. As DNA, the CDR3 is TGCAGCGCCCTGAGGGACAGCCACGCCTACGAGCAGTACTTC.

J is TRBJ2-7 and V is TRBV2, with 9 bases fitting TRBD2. The germline CDR1 and CDR2 sequences are SNHLY and FYNNEI. The CDR3 spans 13 residues. Trimming cost V 7 bases and J 4 bases; bases outside gene matches: 5. The DNA of the CDR3 is TGTGCCAGCATGGGACTAGCACCTTACGAGCAGTACTTC. Translating it yields CASMGLAPYEQYF. The complete variable domain, with remaining parts taken from reference TRBV2 and TRBJ2-7, reads EPEVTQTPSHQVTQMGQEVILRCVPISNHLYFYWYRQILGQKVEFLVSFYNNEISEKSEIFDDQFSVERPDGSNFTLKIRSTKLEDSAMYFCASMGLAPYEQYFGPGTRLTVT.

The chain carries TRBV5-5 and TRBJ2-3; 9 bases fit TRBD1. Trimming cost V 5 bases and J 4 bases; bases outside gene matches: 11. Per the germline V gene, CDR1 is SGHKS and CDR2 is YYEKEE (reference sequence). The CDR3 is 16 residues long. CDR3 DNA: TGTGCCAGCAGTATCGTCCGGGGACAGGGTCCAGATACGCAGTATTTT. Protein product: CASSIVRGQGPDTQYF. The whole variable domain, filled in from reference TRBV5-5 and TRBJ2-3, reads DAGVTQSPTHLIKTRGQQVTLRCSPISGHKSVSWYQQVLGQGPQFIFQYYEKEERGRGNFPDRFSARQFPNYSSELNVNALLLGDSALYLCASSIVRGQGPDTQYFGPGTRLTVL.

This clonotype was detected only a few times. This sequence joins TRBV10-3 and TRBJ2-7, with 12 bases matching TRBD2. The CDR3 covers 14 residues. The germline V gene has CDR1 ENHRY and CDR2 SYGVKD. V shed 4 bases, J shed 7 bases, and the junction held 5 bases outside the gene matches. CDR3 nucleotides: TGTGCCATCAGTGGACTAGCGGGAGTAGAAGAGCAGTACTTC. It yields the protein CAISGLAGVEEQYF.

This rearrangement joins TRBV25-1 to TRBJ2-4, with TRBD1 as a possible D gene (6 bases). The J call is uncertain, as TRBJ2-5 better fits the DNA end. CDR3 size: 16 residues. From germline, CDR1 is MGHDK and CDR2 SYGVNS. This chain's CDR3 is CASSEDRTALQETQYF. As DNA, the CDR3 is TGTGCCAGCAGTGAGGACCGGACAGCTCTGCAAGAGACCCAGTACTTC.

This clonotype was detected a few times. The gene calls are TRBV6-6 and TRBJ1-2; unclear D gene. Germline V CDR1 and CDR2: MNHNY, SVGAGI (reference sequence). The CDR3 is made up of 13 amino acids. The V gene lost 2 bases and the J gene lost 5 bases, with 9 bases spanning the gap. Written as DNA, the CDR3 is TGTGCCAGCAGTTACAACAGTGATTATGGCTACACCTTC. Translating gives CASSYNSDYGYTF.

The gene calls are TRBV7-9 and TRBJ1-6, with no clear D. The CDR3 loop spans 12 amino acids. V was trimmed by 8 bases and J by 7 bases, leaving 9 bases between them. Germline CDR1 is SEHNR and CDR2 is FQNEAQ (reference sequence). The CDR3 loop reads CASGRENSPLHF. In nucleotides, the CDR3 is TGTGCCAGCGGACGGGAAAATTCACCCCTCCACTTT.

The gene calls are TRBV12-3 or TRBV12-4 and TRBJ2-5, with TRBD1 matching 7 bases. The end of the DNA is better explained by TRBJ2-7, so the J call may be wrong. This CDR3 contains 14 residues. In DNA, the CDR3 is TGTGCCAGCAGGGAAGGGGGCCCTAACTACGAGCAGTACTTC. Its translation is CASREGGPNYEQYF.

This chain uses TRBV7-2 with TRBJ2-1; TRBD2 matches 14 bases. Germline trimming cut 5 bases from V and 9 bases from J; bases unmatched to any gene: 9. CDR1 and CDR2 from the germline V gene are SGHTA and FQGNSA. The CDR3 sequence is 16 residues long. This chain's CDR3 is CASSLRLAGGFGEQFF. The CDR3 DNA follows: TGTGCCAGCAGCCTAAGACTAGCGGGGGGGTTCGGTGAGCAGTTCTTC.

This clonotype appeared a single time. The V and J genes are TRBV7-2 and TRBJ2-5; 11 bases agree with TRBD2. From germline, CDR1 is SGHTA and CDR2 FQGNSA. This CDR3 has 15 amino acids. The V gene end was trimmed by 6 bases and the J gene end by 4 bases; junction bases not matched to a gene: 7. For the CDR3, the DNA is TGTGCCAGCAGTATGCCCCTAGCGGGGGGAGAGACCCAGTACTTC. Protein product: CASSMPLAGGETQYF.

This chain joins TRBV20-1 and TRBJ1-2; possible D gene TRBD1, 5 bases. The germline V and J ends were trimmed by 3 bases and 8 bases, with 13 bases remaining between them. Germline V lookup: CDR1 DFQATT, CDR2 SNEGSKA (reference sequence). The CDR3 spans 12 residues. The CDR3 sequence is CSASPQGSGYTF. DNA of the CDR3: TGCAGTGCTAGCCCCCAGGGCTCGGGCTACACCTTC.

The chain has TRBV12-3 or TRBV12-4 and TRBJ2-4; D might be TRBD1 (6 bases). The tail of the sequence fits TRBJ2-7 better, so the J call may be wrong. This CDR3 has 15 amino acids. CDR3 nucleotides: TGTGCCAGCAGTACTCACGACAGGAGAAGCTACGAGCAGTACTTC. Residues: CASSTHDRRSYEQYF.

The CDR3 protein is CASSGGFYEQYF. The CDR3 nucleotides are TGTGCCAGCAGTGGCGGGTTCTACGAGCAGTACTTC. The chain joins TRBV12-3 or TRBV12-4 to TRBJ2-4; D might be TRBD2 (5 bases). Matching the DNA end better, TRBJ2-7 makes the J call doubtful. The CDR3 loop spans 12 amino acids.

This chain connects TRBV7-2 to TRBJ2-1; D possibly matches TRBD1 or TRBD2 (5 bases each). The CDR3 sequence is 14 residues long. Germline CDR1 SGHTA, CDR2 FQGNSA. The V and J ends lost 5 bases and 4 bases respectively, with 12 bases between them. Written as DNA, the CDR3 is TGTGCCAGCAGCCTCCGGGACCGTTACAATGAGCAGTTCTTC. Protein sequence: CASSLRDRYNEQFF. Using reference TRBV7-2 and TRBJ2-1 for the parts outside the CDR3, the full variable domain is GAGVSQSPSNKVTEKGKDVELRCDPISGHTALYWYRQSLGQGLEFLIYFQGNSAPDKSGLPSDRFSAERTGGSVSTLTIQRTQQEDSAVYLCASSLRDRYNEQFFGPGTRLTVL.

The V and J genes are TRBV12-3 or TRBV12-4 and TRBJ2-5, with 14 positions matching TRBD2. Germline trimming cut 8 bases from V and 4 bases from J; bases unmatched to any gene: 9. The CDR3 contains 16 residues. The CDR3 DNA reads as TGTGCCAGCCGTCGGACTAGCGGGGGGATTGTAGAGACCCAGTACTTC. As protein: CASRRTSGGIVETQYF.

This clonotype was seen more than once but under ten times. The chain employs TRBV29-1 and TRBJ1-4, with 8 bases aligning to TRBD1. In germline, CDR1 is SQVTM, CDR2 ANQGSEA. Losses at the gene ends were 7 bases for V and 8 bases for J; bases not matched to a gene: 9. CDR3 length equals 13 residues. This CDR3 is CSAPGQGGEKLFF. Written as DNA, the CDR3 is TGCAGCGCCCCCGGACAGGGTGGAGAAAAACTGTTTTTT.

This chain connects TRBV3-1 to TRBJ2-1; D may be TRBD2 (7 bases). CDR1 is LGHDT and CDR2 is YNNKEL in the germline V gene (reference sequence). This CDR3 spans 17 amino acids. Trimming took 0 bases from V and 4 from J, leaving 16 bases between them. CDR3 residues: CASSQDSGASGYNEQFF. The CDR3 coding sequence is TGTGCCAGCAGCCAAGATTCGGGGGCTAGCGGATACAATGAGCAGTTCTTC.

The rearrangement uses TRBV30 and TRBJ2-5; D is uncertain. The V end was cut by 2 bases, the J end by 11 bases, with 15 bases between. CDR1 and CDR2 (germline): GTSNPN, SVGIG (reference sequence). CDR3 length: 12 residues. In DNA, the CDR3 is TGTGCCTGGAGTCCCCGGGCGAGTGAGCAGTACTTC. Protein product: CAWSPRASEQYF.